This T cell receptor (beta chain) originates from a study of blood T cell repertoires in COVID-19. Clones were sequenced by immunoSEQ multiplex PCR, and TCRdb holds only the in-frame ones, with some missing. The sample carries over 150,000 clones, approximately 73% recorded once. The TCR originated in an elderly woman with acute or convalescent COVID-19. The sample was peripheral blood.

The CDR3 region is CATSGGQLAAEAFF. In DNA, the CDR3 is TGTGCCACCAGTGGGGGCCAATTAGCCGCTGAAGCTTTCTTT. The V and J genes are TRBV24-1 and TRBJ1-1, with D possibly TRBD1 on 5 matching bases. Germline V gene sequence: CDR1 KGHDR, CDR2 SFDVKD. This CDR3 has 14 amino acids. V was trimmed by 5 bases and J by 6 bases, leaving 15 bases between them.